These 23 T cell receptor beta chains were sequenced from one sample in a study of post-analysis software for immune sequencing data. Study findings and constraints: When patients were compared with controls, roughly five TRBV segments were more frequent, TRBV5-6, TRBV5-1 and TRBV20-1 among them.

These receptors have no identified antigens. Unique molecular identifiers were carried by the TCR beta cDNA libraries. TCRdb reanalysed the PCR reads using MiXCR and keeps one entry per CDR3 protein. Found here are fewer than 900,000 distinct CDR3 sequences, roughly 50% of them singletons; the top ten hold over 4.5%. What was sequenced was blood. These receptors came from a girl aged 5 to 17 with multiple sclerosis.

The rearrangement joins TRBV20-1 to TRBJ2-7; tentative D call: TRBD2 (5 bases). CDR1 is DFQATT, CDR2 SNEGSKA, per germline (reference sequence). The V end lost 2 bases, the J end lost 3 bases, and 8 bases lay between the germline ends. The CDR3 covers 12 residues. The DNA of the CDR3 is TGCAGTGCTAGATTGAGGGACTACGAGCAGTACTTC. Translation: CSARLRDYEQYF.

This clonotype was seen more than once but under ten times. In nucleotides, the CDR3 is TGTGCCAGCAGTTTTTATCGGGGGGATGGCTACACCTTC. It yields the protein CASSFYRGDGYTF. The genes are TRBV12-3 or TRBV12-4 and TRBJ1-2, with a possible D match to TRBD1 (5 bases). This CDR3 has 13 amino acids. V was shortened by 3 bases and J by 6 bases, with 11 bases between the two germline ends.

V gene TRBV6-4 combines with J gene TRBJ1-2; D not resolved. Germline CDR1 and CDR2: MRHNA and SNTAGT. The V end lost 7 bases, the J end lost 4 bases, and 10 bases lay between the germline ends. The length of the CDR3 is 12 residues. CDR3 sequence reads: CASNVFRYGYTF. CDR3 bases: TGTGCCAGCAATGTGTTTCGCTATGGCTACACCTTC.

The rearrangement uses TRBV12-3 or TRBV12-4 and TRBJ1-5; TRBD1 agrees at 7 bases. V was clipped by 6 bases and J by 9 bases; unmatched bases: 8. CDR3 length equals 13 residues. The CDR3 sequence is CASSLQGSGPQHF. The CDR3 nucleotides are TGTGCCAGCAGCCTACAGGGGAGCGGGCCCCAGCATTTT.

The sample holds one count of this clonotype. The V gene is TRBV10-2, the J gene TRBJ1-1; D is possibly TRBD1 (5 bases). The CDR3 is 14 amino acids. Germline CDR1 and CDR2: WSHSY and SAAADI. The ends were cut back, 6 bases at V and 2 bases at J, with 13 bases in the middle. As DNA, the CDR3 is TGCGCCAGCAGACTAACAGGCCAAAACACTGAAGCTTTCTTT. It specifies CASRLTGQNTEAFF.

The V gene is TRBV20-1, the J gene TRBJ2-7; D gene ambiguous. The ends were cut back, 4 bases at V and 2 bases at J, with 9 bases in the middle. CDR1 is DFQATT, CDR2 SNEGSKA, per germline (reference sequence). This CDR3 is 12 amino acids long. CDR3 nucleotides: TGCAGTGCTAAGGACCTAACCTACGAGCAGTACTTC. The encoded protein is CSAKDLTYEQYF.

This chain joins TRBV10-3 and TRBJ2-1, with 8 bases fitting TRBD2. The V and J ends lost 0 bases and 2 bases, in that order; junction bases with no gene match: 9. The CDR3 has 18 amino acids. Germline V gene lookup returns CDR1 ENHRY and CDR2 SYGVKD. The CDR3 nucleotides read TGTGCCATCAGTGAGTCCTTACTAGCGGAAGAACCCTACAATGAGCAGTTCTTC. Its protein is CAISESLLAEEPYNEQFF.

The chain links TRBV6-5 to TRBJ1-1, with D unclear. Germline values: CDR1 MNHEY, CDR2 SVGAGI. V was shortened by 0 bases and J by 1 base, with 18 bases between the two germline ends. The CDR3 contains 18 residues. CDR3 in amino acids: CASSYSSWPSRRNTEAFF. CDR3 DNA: TGTGCCAGCAGTTACTCTTCATGGCCGAGCAGAAGGAACACTGAAGCTTTCTTT.

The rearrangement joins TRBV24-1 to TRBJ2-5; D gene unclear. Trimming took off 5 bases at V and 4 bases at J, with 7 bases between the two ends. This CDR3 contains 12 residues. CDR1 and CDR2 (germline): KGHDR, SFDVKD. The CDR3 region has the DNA TGTGCCACCAGTGGGCCGGGAGAGACCCAGTACTTC. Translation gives CATSGPGETQYF.

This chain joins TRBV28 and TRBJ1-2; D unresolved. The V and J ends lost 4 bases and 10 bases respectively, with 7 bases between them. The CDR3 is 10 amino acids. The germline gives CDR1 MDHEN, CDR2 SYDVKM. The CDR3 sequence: CASSSLNYTF. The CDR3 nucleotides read TGTGCCAGCAGTTCCCTAAACTACACCTTC.

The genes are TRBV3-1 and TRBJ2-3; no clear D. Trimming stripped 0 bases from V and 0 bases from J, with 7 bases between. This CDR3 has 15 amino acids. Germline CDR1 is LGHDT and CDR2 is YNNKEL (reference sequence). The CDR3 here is CASSQDNLSTDTQYF. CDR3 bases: TGTGCCAGCAGCCAAGATAACCTAAGCACAGATACGCAGTATTTT.

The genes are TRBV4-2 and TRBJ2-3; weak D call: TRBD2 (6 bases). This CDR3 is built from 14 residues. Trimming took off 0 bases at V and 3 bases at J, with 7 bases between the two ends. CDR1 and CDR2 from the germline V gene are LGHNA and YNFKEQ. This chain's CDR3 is CASSQERGTDTQYF. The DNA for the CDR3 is TGTGCCAGCAGCCAAGAGCGGGGTACAGATACGCAGTATTTT.

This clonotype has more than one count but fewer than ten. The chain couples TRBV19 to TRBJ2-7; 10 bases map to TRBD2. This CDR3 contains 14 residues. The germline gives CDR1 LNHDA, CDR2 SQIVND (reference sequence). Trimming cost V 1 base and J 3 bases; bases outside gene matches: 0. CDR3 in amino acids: CASSIASGSYEQYF. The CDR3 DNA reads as TGTGCCAGTAGTATAGCTAGCGGGAGCTACGAGCAGTACTTC. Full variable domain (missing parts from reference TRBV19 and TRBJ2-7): DGGITQSPKYLFRKEGQNVTLSCEQNLNHDAMYWYRQDPGQGLRLIYYSQIVNDFQKGDIAEGYSVSREKKESFPLTVTSAQKNPTAFYLCASSIASGSYEQYFGPGTRLTVT.

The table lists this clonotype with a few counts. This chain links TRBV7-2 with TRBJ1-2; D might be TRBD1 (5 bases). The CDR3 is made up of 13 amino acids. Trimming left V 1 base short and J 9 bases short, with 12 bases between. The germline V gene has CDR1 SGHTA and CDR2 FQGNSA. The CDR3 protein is CASSLGQKRSYTF. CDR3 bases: TGTGCCAGCAGCTTAGGACAGAAGAGGAGCTACACCTTC.

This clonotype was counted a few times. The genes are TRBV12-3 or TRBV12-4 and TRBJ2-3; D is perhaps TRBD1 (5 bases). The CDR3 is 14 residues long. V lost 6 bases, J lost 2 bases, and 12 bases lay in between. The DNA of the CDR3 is TGTGCCAGCAGGCTCAACAGGTACACAGATACGCAGTATTTT. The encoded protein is CASRLNRYTDTQYF.

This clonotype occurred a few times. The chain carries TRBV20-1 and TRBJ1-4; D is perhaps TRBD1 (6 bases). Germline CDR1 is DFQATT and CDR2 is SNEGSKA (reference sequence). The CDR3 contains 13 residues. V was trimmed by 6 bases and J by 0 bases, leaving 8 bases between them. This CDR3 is CSAQGTTNEKLFF. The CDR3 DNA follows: TGCAGTGCCCAGGGGACAACTAATGAAAAACTGTTTTTT.

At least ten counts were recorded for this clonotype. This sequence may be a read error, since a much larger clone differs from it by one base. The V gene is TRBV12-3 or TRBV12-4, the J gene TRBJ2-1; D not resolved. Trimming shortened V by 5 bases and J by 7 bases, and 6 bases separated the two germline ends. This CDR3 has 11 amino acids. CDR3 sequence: CASSMGNEQFF. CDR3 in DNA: TGTGCCAGCAGTATGGGTAATGAGCAGTTCTTC.

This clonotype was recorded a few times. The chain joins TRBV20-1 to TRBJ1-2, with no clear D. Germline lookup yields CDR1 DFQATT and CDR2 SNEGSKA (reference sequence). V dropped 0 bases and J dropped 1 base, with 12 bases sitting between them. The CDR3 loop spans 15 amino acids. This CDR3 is CSAREAGKDNYGYTF. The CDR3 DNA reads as TGCAGTGCTAGAGAGGCGGGGAAGGATAACTATGGCTACACCTTC.

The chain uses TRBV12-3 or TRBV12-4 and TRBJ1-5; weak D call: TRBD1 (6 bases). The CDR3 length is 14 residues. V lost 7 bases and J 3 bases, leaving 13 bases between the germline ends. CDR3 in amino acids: CASTLGGNNQPQHF. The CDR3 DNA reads TGTGCCAGCACCCTAGGGGGGAACAATCAGCCCCAGCATTTT.

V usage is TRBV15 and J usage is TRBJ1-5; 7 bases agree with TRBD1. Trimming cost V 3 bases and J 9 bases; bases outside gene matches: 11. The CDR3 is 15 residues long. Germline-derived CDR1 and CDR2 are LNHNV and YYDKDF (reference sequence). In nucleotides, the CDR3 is TGTGCCACCAGCAGCCAGGGGGGGGCAAGTCGGCCCCAGCATTTT. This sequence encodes CATSSQGGASRPQHF.

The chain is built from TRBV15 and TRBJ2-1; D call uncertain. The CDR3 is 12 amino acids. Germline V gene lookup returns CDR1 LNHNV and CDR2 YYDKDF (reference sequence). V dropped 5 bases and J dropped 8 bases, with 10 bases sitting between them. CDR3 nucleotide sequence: TGTGCCACCAGCCCACGACTTGATGAGCAGTTCTTC. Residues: CATSPRLDEQFF. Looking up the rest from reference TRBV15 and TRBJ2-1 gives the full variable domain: DAMVIQNPRYQVTQFGKPVTLSCSQTLNHNVMYWYQQKSSQAPKLLFHYYDKDFNNEADTPDNFQSRRPNTSFCFLDIRSPGLGDTAMYLCATSPRLDEQFFGPGTRLTVL.

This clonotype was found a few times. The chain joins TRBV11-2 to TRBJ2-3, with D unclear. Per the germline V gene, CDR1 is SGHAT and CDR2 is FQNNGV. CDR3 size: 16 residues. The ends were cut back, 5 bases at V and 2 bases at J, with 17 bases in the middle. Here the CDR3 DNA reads TGTGCCAGCAGCCGCCCTCGGGTGCAGTCCACAGATACGCAGTATTTT. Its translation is CASSRPRVQSTDTQYF.

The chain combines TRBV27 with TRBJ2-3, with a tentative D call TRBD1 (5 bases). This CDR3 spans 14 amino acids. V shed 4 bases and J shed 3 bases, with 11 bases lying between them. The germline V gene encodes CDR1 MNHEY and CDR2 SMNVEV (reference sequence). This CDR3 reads CASSSRQRTDTQYF. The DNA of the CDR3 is TGTGCCAGCAGTTCCCGACAGAGGACAGATACGCAGTATTTT.